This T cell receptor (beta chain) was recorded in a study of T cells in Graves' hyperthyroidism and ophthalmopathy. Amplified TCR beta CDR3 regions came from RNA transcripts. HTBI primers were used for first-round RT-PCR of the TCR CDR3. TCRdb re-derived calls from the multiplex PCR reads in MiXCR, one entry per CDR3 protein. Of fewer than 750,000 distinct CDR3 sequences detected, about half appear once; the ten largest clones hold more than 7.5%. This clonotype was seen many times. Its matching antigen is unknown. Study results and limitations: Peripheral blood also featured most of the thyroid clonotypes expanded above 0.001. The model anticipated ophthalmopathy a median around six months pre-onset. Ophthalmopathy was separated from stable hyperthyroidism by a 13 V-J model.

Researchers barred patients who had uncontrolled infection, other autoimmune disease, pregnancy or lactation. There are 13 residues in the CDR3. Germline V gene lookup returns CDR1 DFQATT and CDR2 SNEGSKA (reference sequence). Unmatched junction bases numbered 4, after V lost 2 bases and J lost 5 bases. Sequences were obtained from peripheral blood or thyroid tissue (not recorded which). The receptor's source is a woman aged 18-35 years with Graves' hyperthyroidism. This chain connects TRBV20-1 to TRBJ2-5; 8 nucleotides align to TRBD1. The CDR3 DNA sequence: TGCAGTGCTAGAAGGACAGGGAGGGAGACCCAGTACTTC. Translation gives CSARRTGRETQYF.